Presented here are 30 T cell receptor beta chains from one specimen sequenced in a study of blood T cell repertoires in COVID-19. The table came from immunoSEQ multiplex PCR; TCRdb's copy has only in-frame clones and leaves some out. The table lists 200,000 to 250,000 clones, 80% to 90% of them singletons. Material: peripheral blood. Every receptor here comes from a man aged 45-65 years with acute or convalescent COVID-19.

CDR3 bases: TGTGCCAGCAGCGTAGAGGCACACAGGGCCGGCACTGAAGCTTTCTTT. The encoded protein is CASSVEAHRAGTEAFF. The V and J genes are TRBV9 and TRBJ1-1, with D possibly being TRBD1 (6 bases). The CDR3 is made up of 16 amino acids. The V gene's germline CDR1 is SGDLS and CDR2 YYNGEE. The V and J ends lost 0 bases and 4 bases respectively, with 16 bases between them.

V usage is TRBV27 and J usage is TRBJ1-2; TRBD1 matches at 7 bases. With 0 bases clipped from V and 5 bases from J, the junction kept 3 bases outside the gene matches. CDR3 size: 14 residues. The germline V gene encodes CDR1 MNHEY and CDR2 SMNVEV (reference sequence). The CDR3 loop is CASSLSGQLYGYTF. The CDR3 DNA reads as TGTGCCAGCAGTTTATCGGGACAGCTATATGGCTACACCTTC.

The CDR3 bases are TGTGCCTGGAGTACAGGCTCCACAGATACGCAGTATTTT. The encoded protein is CAWSTGSTDTQYF. This rearrangement joins TRBV30 to TRBJ2-3; tentatively, D is TRBD1 (5 bases). V was pared by 2 bases and J by 2 bases, with 8 bases between. Germline-derived CDR1 and CDR2 are GTSNPN and SVGIG (reference sequence). The CDR3 runs 13 residues.

The chain employs TRBV6-6 and TRBJ2-5; 8 bases agree with TRBD2. Germline V gene sequence: CDR1 MNHNY, CDR2 SVGAGI (reference sequence). The CDR3 is 14 residues long. V lost 2 bases to trimming and J lost 3 bases; unmatched junction nucleotides: 2. The CDR3 sequence: CASSYRGGEETQYF. CDR3 bases: TGTGCCAGCAGTTACCGGGGGGGCGAAGAGACCCAGTACTTC.

CDR3 nucleotide sequence: TGTGCCAGCAGCCAGGTCGGGTTAGCCAAAAACATTCAGTACTTC. It translates to CASSQVGLAKNIQYF. V and J are TRBV3-1 (or the pseudogene TRBV3-2) and TRBJ2-4, with no clear D. Trimming cost V 3 bases and J 0 bases, with 9 bases left between them. The length of the CDR3 is 15 residues. The germline gives CDR1 LGHDT, CDR2 YNNKEL (reference sequence).

The CDR3 DNA follows: TGTGCCAGCAGGCTGTTCAGCTCCTACAATGAGCAGTTCTTC. Translated, it gives CASRLFSSYNEQFF. The chain has TRBV27 and TRBJ2-1, with D hard to call. The CDR3 extends over 14 amino acids. In germline, CDR1 is MNHEY, CDR2 SMNVEV (reference sequence). Trimming took 6 bases from V and 0 from J, leaving 9 bases between them.

The genes are TRBV14 and TRBJ1-1; 7 nucleotides agree with TRBD1. The V gene's germline CDR1 is SGHDN and CDR2 FVKESK. With 4 bases clipped from V and 3 bases from J, the junction kept 11 bases outside the gene matches. This CDR3 is 16 amino acids long. CDR3 sequence: CASSPRQGTFDTEAFF. Written as DNA, the CDR3 is TGTGCCAGCAGCCCACGACAGGGAACGTTCGACACTGAAGCTTTCTTT.

J is TRBJ1-1 and V is TRBV5-6; tentative D call: TRBD1 (5 bases). This CDR3 contains 14 residues. The V end was cut by 4 bases, the J end by 1 base, with 11 bases between. In germline, CDR1 is SGHDT, CDR2 YYEEEE. Written as DNA, the CDR3 is TGTGCCAGCAGCCCGACAGTCAAGAACACTGAAGCTTTCTTT. Translating gives CASSPTVKNTEAFF.

The chain recombines TRBV2 with TRBJ1-5; D uncertain. Germline CDR1 SNHLY, CDR2 FYNNEI. The CDR3 is made up of 14 amino acids. V lost 5 bases, J lost 0 bases, and 8 bases lay in between. CDR3 amino acids: CASSNIYSNQPQHF. CDR3 bases: TGTGCCAGCAGTAATATATATAGCAATCAGCCCCAGCATTTT. Variable domain in full (rest from reference TRBV2 and TRBJ1-5): EPEVTQTPSHQVTQMGQEVILRCVPISNHLYFYWYRQILGQKVEFLVSFYNNEISEKSEIFDDQFSVERPDGSNFTLKIRSTKLEDSAMYFCASSNIYSNQPQHFGDGTRLSIL.

Regarding this clone: Other DNA sequences in the same sample also yield this CDR3. The V gene is TRBV6-5, the J gene TRBJ1-2, with TRBD1 matching 8 bases. V lost 5 bases, J lost 8 bases, and 7 bases stayed unmatched. The CDR3 totals 13 residues. CDR1 is MNHEY, CDR2 SVGAGI, per germline. Here the CDR3 DNA reads TGTGCCAGCAGTCCGACAGGGGCCTTCGGCTACACCTTC. Protein sequence: CASSPTGAFGYTF.

The genes are TRBV3-1 (or the pseudogene TRBV3-2) and TRBJ1-6; 9 bases map to TRBD1. Trimming cost V 2 bases and J 0 bases; bases outside gene matches: 11. The CDR3 runs to 20 residues. The germline gives CDR1 LGHDT, CDR2 YNNKEL (reference sequence). The CDR3 nucleotides read TGTGCCAGCAGCCAAATCCAACTAGGACAGGGGAGCTCCTATAATTCACCCCTCCACTTT. It specifies CASSQIQLGQGSSYNSPLHF.

In the case of this clone: The sample carries other DNA sequences with the same CDR3. The chain recombines TRBV18 with TRBJ1-2, with D possibly being TRBD1 (5 bases). This CDR3 is 13 amino acids long. Trimming stripped 3 bases from V and 4 bases from J, with 9 bases between. Per germline, CDR1 KGHSH and CDR2 LQKENI. This CDR3 is CASSPDRSYGYTF. CDR3 nucleotides: TGTGCCAGCTCACCCGACAGAAGCTATGGCTACACCTTC.

The V gene is TRBV5-6, the J gene TRBJ1-3; no clear D gene. The germline gives CDR1 SGHDT, CDR2 YYEEEE. The CDR3 covers 16 residues. Between the trimmed V and J ends, which lost 0 bases and 4 bases, there was a span of 14 bases. The CDR3 region has the DNA TGTGCCAGCAGCTTGGCCGCGCTGTCATGGGGAAACACCATATATTTT. As protein: CASSLAALSWGNTIYF.

This clone is a singleton in its sample. The chain employs TRBV19 and TRBJ1-1; 8 nucleotides match TRBD1. This CDR3 has 15 residues. Germline CDR1 LNHDA, CDR2 SQIVND (reference sequence). The V and J ends lost 6 bases and 1 base, in that order; junction bases with no gene match: 7. The CDR3 reads CASSPRTGTNTEAFF. In DNA form, the CDR3 reads TGTGCCAGTAGCCCAAGGACAGGGACGAACACTGAAGCTTTCTTT.

The rearrangement uses TRBV19 and TRBJ1-4; the match to TRBD1 covers 7 bases. This CDR3 comprises 13 residues. The germline V gene encodes CDR1 LNHDA and CDR2 SQIVND (reference sequence). The ends lost 9 bases at V and 1 base at J; junction bases unmatched: 2. The CDR3 spells CASGDRTNEKLFF. CDR3 bases: TGTGCCAGCGGGGACAGAACTAATGAAAAACTGTTTTTT. The whole variable domain, filled in from reference TRBV19 and TRBJ1-4, reads DGGITQSPKYLFRKEGQNVTLSCEQNLNHDAMYWYRQDPGQGLRLIYYSQIVNDFQKGDIAEGYSVSREKKESFPLTVTSAQKNPTAFYLCASGDRTNEKLFFGSGTQLSVL.

The rearrangement uses TRBV4-1 and TRBJ1-6, with TRBD1 identical over 9 bases. The J segment lost 12 bases and the V segment lost 0 bases, leaving 12 bases of the junction unmatched. The CDR3 is 17 amino acids. Germline CDR1 reads MGHRA; CDR2 reads YSYEKL. The CDR3: CASSQEGGTGSRGPLHF. The CDR3 nucleotides read TGCGCCAGCAGCCAAGAGGGTGGGACAGGGTCCCGTGGACCCCTCCACTTT.

This chain joins TRBV18 and TRBJ1-2, with TRBD1 identical over 12 bases. After removal of 3 bases from V and 8 bases from J, the junction contained 4 bases not matched to a gene. Germline-derived CDR1 and CDR2 are KGHSH and LQKENI. The CDR3 covers 14 residues. CDR3: CASSPGTGGLGYTF. The CDR3 nucleotides are TGTGCCAGCTCACCGGGGACAGGGGGCTTGGGCTACACCTTC.

This chain links TRBV30 with TRBJ2-4, with a possible D match to TRBD1 (5 bases). Trimming shortened V by 2 bases and J by 4 bases, and 9 bases separated the two germline ends. The CDR3 runs 13 residues. The germline gives CDR1 GTSNPN, CDR2 SVGIG (reference sequence). CDR3 DNA sequence: TGTGCCTGGAGTCAGGGTCTAAAAAACATTCAGTACTTC. It encodes CAWSQGLKNIQYF.

The chain carries TRBV6-5 and TRBJ1-2, with 9 bases lining up with TRBD1. The V and J ends lost 6 bases and 7 bases, in that order; junction bases with no gene match: 9. The CDR3 totals 14 residues. Germline V gene data show CDR1 as MNHEY and CDR2 as SVGAGI. This CDR3 reads CASSGGTGIGGYTF. The CDR3 DNA is TGTGCCAGCAGCGGAGGGACAGGGATCGGTGGCTACACCTTC.

This chain links TRBV2 with TRBJ2-1, with 8 positions matching TRBD2. The CDR3 loop spans 15 amino acids. The V gene's germline CDR1 is SNHLY and CDR2 FYNNEI. V shed 6 bases and J 3 bases; nucleotides not matched to a gene: 7. The CDR3: CASSLAGGNYNEQFF. CDR3 sequence (DNA): TGTGCCAGCAGCCTCGCGGGGGGCAACTACAATGAGCAGTTCTTC.

The table lists this clone with a few counts. This chain uses TRBV30 with TRBJ1-3; the match to TRBD1 covers 7 bases. This CDR3 is built from 15 residues. V lost 3 bases to trimming and J lost 2 bases; unmatched junction nucleotides: 7. In germline, CDR1 is GTSNPN, CDR2 SVGIG (reference sequence). In DNA, the CDR3 is TGTGCCTGGAGCCTTCAGGGGGTAACTGGAAACACCATATATTTT. This gives the protein CAWSLQGVTGNTIYF.

Here the CDR3 DNA reads TGTGCCAGCAGCCAAGGGACAGTCTACTCCTACGAGCAGTACTTC. This codes for CASSQGTVYSYEQYF. V is TRBV3-1 (or the pseudogene TRBV3-2) and J is TRBJ2-7; D might be TRBD1 (6 bases). This CDR3 is built from 15 residues. Germline V lookup: CDR1 LGHDT, CDR2 YNNKEL (reference sequence). V was cut by 1 base and J by 0 bases, with 10 bases left in between.

This clone was found once. The chain joins TRBV5-1 to TRBJ1-4, with D perhaps TRBD1 (6 bases). This CDR3 has 14 residues. CDR1 is SGHRS and CDR2 is YFSETQ in the germline V gene. V was cut by 5 bases and J by 0 bases, with 8 bases left in between. CDR3 DNA: TGCGCCAGCAGGACAGGTTCAACTAATGAAAAACTGTTTTTT. Amino acid sequence: CASRTGSTNEKLFF.

V gene TRBV12-3 or TRBV12-4 combines with J gene TRBJ2-7; TRBD1 might be the D (7 bases). V shed 7 bases and J shed 4 bases, with 14 bases lying between them. The CDR3 length is 13 residues. CDR3 amino acids: CASKMTGRYEQYF. CDR3 bases: TGTGCCAGCAAAATGACAGGGAGGTACGAGCAGTACTTC.

The genes are TRBV19 and TRBJ1-1; D is undetermined. V was pared by 3 bases and J by 6 bases, with 14 bases between. This CDR3 spans 14 amino acids. The V gene's germline CDR1 is LNHDA and CDR2 SQIVND (reference sequence). CDR3: CASSITAYDAEAFF. The CDR3 DNA is TGTGCCAGTAGTATTACAGCCTACGATGCTGAAGCTTTCTTT. Full variable domain (remainder filled in from reference TRBV19 and TRBJ1-1): DGGITQSPKYLFRKEGQNVTLSCEQNLNHDAMYWYRQDPGQGLRLIYYSQIVNDFQKGDIAEGYSVSREKKESFPLTVTSAQKNPTAFYLCASSITAYDAEAFFGQGTRLTVV.

CDR3 in amino acids: CASSEPGLNQPQHF. The CDR3 region has the DNA TGTGCCAGCAGTGAACCAGGGTTAAATCAGCCCCAGCATTTT. This chain links TRBV6-1 with TRBJ1-5; possible D gene TRBD1, 5 bases. The CDR3 is 14 amino acids. Trimming removed 2 bases from V and 4 bases from J, with 9 bases in between. Germline loops: CDR1 MNHNS, CDR2 SASEGT.

The CDR3 region is CASSYATGANYGYTF. For the CDR3, the DNA is TGTGCCAGCAGTTACGCGACAGGAGCCAACTATGGCTACACCTTC. This chain links TRBV6-5 with TRBJ1-2; D perhaps matches TRBD1 (6 bases). CDR3 length equals 15 residues. Germline V gene sequence: CDR1 MNHEY, CDR2 SVGAGI. Trimming took 2 bases from V and 2 from J, leaving 12 bases between them.

The chain combines TRBV11-3 with TRBJ2-2, with D perhaps TRBD2 (5 bases). From germline, CDR1 is SGHNT and CDR2 YENEEA. Trimming took 4 bases from V and 2 from J, leaving 11 bases between them. The CDR3 covers 15 residues. The CDR3 spells CASSSHGLNTGELFF. The CDR3 DNA is TGTGCCAGCAGCTCCCATGGACTTAACACCGGGGAGCTGTTTTTT.

The genes are TRBV10-3 and TRBJ1-3; D is unresolved. This CDR3 is 14 amino acids long. CDR1 and CDR2 from the germline V gene are ENHRY and SYGVKD. Trimming pared 2 bases from V and 2 bases from J, leaving 7 bases between. CDR3 region: CAISELLPGNTIYF. CDR3 bases: TGTGCCATCAGTGAGCTTCTACCTGGAAACACCATATATTTT.

The chain combines TRBV5-1 with TRBJ1-6; D gene unclear. CDR1 and CDR2 from the germline V gene are SGHRS and YFSETQ. The length of the CDR3 is 16 residues. V gave up 4 bases and J gave up 6 bases, with 17 bases separating them. The CDR3 bases are TGCGCCAGCAGCCCGAACTCCCTCGGAGGTAATTCACCCCTCCACTTT. It is translated as CASSPNSLGGNSPLHF.